A selection of T cell receptor beta chains follows, all from one sample in a study of spatial heterogeneity in lung cancer. One entry per CDR3 protein results from TCRdb running MiXCR on the 5' RACE reads. Among around 87,000 distinct CDR3 sequences, 10% to 15% were seen once, and the ten largest hold about 40%. The source was PBMCs, collected at surgery. These receptors were obtained from a male donor with early-stage non-small cell lung cancer. The CDR3 runs from the conserved cysteine through the conserved F or W. The D gene is left open where the match is weak.

TRBJ2-3 | NA | TRBV12-3/TRBV12-4 | CASTPRGPDTQYF
TRBJ2-1 | NA | TRBV11-2 | CASSLELASYYNEQFF
TRBJ2-7 | NA | TRBV15 | CATSRGAGGNEQYF
TRBJ2-2 | NA | TRBV28 | CASSLGGMNTGELFF
TRBJ2-1 | TRBD1 | TRBV11-2 | CASSSRPGQGNNEQFF
TRBJ2-6 | NA | TRBV19 | CASMGPSGANVLTF
TRBJ2-5 | NA | TRBV28 | CASSLALGTQYF
TRBJ1-1 | NA | TRBV15 | CATSRVPHRVDTEAFF
TRBJ2-7 | NA | TRBV7-9 | CASSIAQSGYEQYF
TRBJ2-3 | TRBD2 | TRBV6-2/TRBV6-3 | CATALKRGLSLVTDTQYF
TRBJ2-1 | NA | TRBV2 | CASTSSGASYNEQFF
TRBJ2-7 | NA | TRBV5-1 | CASKRAATYEQYF
TRBJ2-7 | NA | TRBV7-2 | CASSLTQGTSYEQYF
TRBJ2-3 | TRBD2 | TRBV6-6 | CASNALGLAGGQADTQYF
TRBJ2-3 | NA | TRBV7-2 | CASSLALRGDTQYF
TRBJ1-2 | TRBD1 | TRBV20-1 | CSLQGADYGYTF
TRBJ2-7 | NA | TRBV6-2/TRBV6-3 | CASSPGTPYEQYF
TRBJ1-1 | TRBD1 | TRBV4-3 | CASSQESRQGVGEAFF
TRBJ2-2 | TRBD2 | TRBV7-2 | CASSVIAGGTGALFF
TRBJ2-7 | NA | TRBV5-1 | CASSLEGYEQYF
TRBJ1-1 | TRBD1 | TRBV6-5 | CASSMGQGVYEAFF
TRBJ1-6 | NA | TRBV11-2 | CASARGSPLHF
TRBJ1-4 | NA | TRBV12-3/TRBV12-4 | CASSFSQAGKLFF
TRBJ1-5 | NA | TRBV7-2 | CASSDYRNSNQPQHF
TRBJ2-3 | TRBD1 | TRBV5-6 | CASSLGQGGTDTQYF
TRBJ2-1 | NA | TRBV24-1 | CATSEVGGNEQFF
TRBJ2-3 | TRBD2 | TRBV20-1 | CSARGGLVSDTQYF
TRBJ2-5 | TRBD2 | TRBV7-3 | CASSSRGSGETQYF
TRBJ1-5 | TRBD1 | TRBV27 | CASSRDRAGQPQHF
TRBJ1-3 | TRBD1 | TRBV27 | CASRPEAGTGNSGNTIYF
TRBJ2-1 | NA | TRBV18 | CASSPEGWGNEQFF
TRBJ2-1 | NA | TRBV7-6 | CASSQGILTGWRNEQFF
TRBJ1-5 | NA | TRBV28 | CASNSVYSNQPQHF
TRBJ2-6 | TRBD1 | TRBV27 | CASSFWDRGTGANVLTF
TRBJ2-2 | NA | TRBV27 | CASSWSNTGELFF
TRBJ2-4 | NA | TRBV12-3/TRBV12-4 | CASSLSLVHIQYF
TRBJ2-7 | NA | TRBV19 | CASSLGTNYEQYF
TRBJ2-7 | TRBD2 | TRBV9 | CASSVGGTMKYEQYF
TRBJ2-3 | TRBD2 | TRBV5-1 | CASSLSGGAPDTQYF
TRBJ2-7 | TRBD1 | TRBV7-9 | CASSLLSGQYYEQYF
TRBJ1-2 | TRBD1 | TRBV2 | CASRFSGTGVLNYGYTF
TRBJ2-3 | TRBD2 | TRBV7-3 | CASSPRLAGGPDTQYF
TRBJ2-7 | NA | TRBV27 | CASSWGLTSRIEQYF
TRBJ2-5 | TRBD2 | TRBV5-4 | CASSLTSGEQETQYF
TRBJ2-5 | NA | TRBV7-2 | CASSLASETQYF
TRBJ2-7 | NA | TRBV4-2 | CASSQDRGFGEQYF
TRBJ2-2 | TRBD2 | TRBV13 | CASSPLAGGHTGELFF
TRBJ2-3 | NA | TRBV5-6 | CASSLRPDTQYF
TRBJ1-5 | NA | TRBV24-1 | CATSDPGQPQHF
TRBJ2-1 | TRBD1 | TRBV6-4 | CASSPIQGAGGEQFF
TRBJ1-4 | NA | TRBV28 | CASNPLGQGNEKLFF
TRBJ2-7 | TRBD1 | TRBV28 | CASSLWDRGYEQYF
TRBJ2-3 | TRBD2 | TRBV6-5 | CASSVAGPGTDTQYF
TRBJ2-3 | NA | TRBV7-3 | CASSGVGEEDTQYF
TRBJ2-5 | NA | TRBV7-2 | CASSLIRAQYF